This TCR beta chain emerged from a study of T cell responses to AZD1222 COVID-19 vaccine. This CDR3 has 13 residues. The ends were cut back, 7 bases at V and 4 bases at J, with 11 bases in the middle. With regard to this clone: Its antigen is unknown.

Study-wide results and limits: Nearly half of spike-specific TCRs reportedly target variant regions that are unmutated in the B.1.351 and B.1.1.7 variants.

Sequenced by immunoSEQ multiplex PCR; TCRdb stores in-frame clones only, minus some. Of around 150,000 clones listed, approximately 94% are singletons. The genes are TRBV12-3 or TRBV12-4 and TRBJ1-5; the D gene is possibly TRBD1 (5 bases). The material was peripheral blood, obtained on day 0 of AZD1222 vaccination. This clonotype originated in an adult in good health. The CDR3 nucleotides read TGTGCCAGCACAAGGGGACTTAATCAGCCCCAGCATTTT. Protein product: CASTRGLNQPQHF.